This TCR beta chain derives from a study of blood T cell repertoires in COVID-19. Study context: COVID-19 samples from acute and convalescent phases originated in the United States, Italy and Spain. T cells, B-cell-depleted T cells, or PBMCs provided the cDNA or gDNA that served as material.

The CDR3 is 13 amino acids. The germline gives CDR1 MDHEN, CDR2 SYDVKM. V lost 3 bases to trimming and J lost 2 bases, with 8 bases between them. Profiling relied on immunoSEQ multiplex PCR, and the TCRdb table lists in-frame clones only, not all of them. The repertoire consists of more than 9,000 clones, with roughly 80% occurring once and the leading ten covering 12%. Input material: peripheral blood. The chain recombines TRBV28 with TRBJ2-7; D remains ambiguous. This receptor was taken from a human donor in a cohort sampled during active COVID-19. This CDR3 is CASSLSMAYEQYF. The CDR3 DNA reads TGTGCCAGCAGTTTGAGTATGGCCTACGAGCAGTACTTC.